This passage covers 16 T cell receptor beta chains from one sample sequenced in a study of T cell clones after liver transplantation. Sequencing was performed with immunoSEQ multiplex PCR; in TCRdb, only in-frame clones are kept and a portion is missing. The sample lists some 59,000 clones, 71% occurring once. Sequencing was performed on CD4+ T cells from blood, taken before liver transplant. Receptors were obtained from a human donor who received a liver transplant.

The table lists this clone with a few counts. The gene calls are TRBV28 and TRBJ1-2, with D possibly TRBD1 on 6 matching bases. The germline V gene encodes CDR1 MDHEN and CDR2 SYDVKM. This CDR3 contains 13 residues. V was shortened by 7 bases and J by 0 bases, with 9 bases between the two germline ends. The CDR3 spells CASKQGANYGYTF. In DNA form, the CDR3 reads TGTGCCAGCAAACAGGGAGCTAACTATGGCTACACCTTC.

The CDR3 DNA is TGTGCCAGTAGCCAGGGAGGAGAGCTCTACAATGAGCAGTTCTTC. Translation gives CASSQGGELYNEQFF. The chain combines TRBV19 with TRBJ2-1; D is perhaps TRBD2 (6 bases). Trimming left V 6 bases short and J 3 bases short, with 15 bases between. Germline CDR1 and CDR2: LNHDA and SQIVND (reference sequence). The CDR3 covers 15 residues.

The chain carries TRBV6-5 and TRBJ1-6; a possible D gene is TRBD1 (6 bases). CDR3 length: 15 amino acids. Germline assignment: CDR1 MNHEY and CDR2 SVGAGI. V gave up 7 bases and J gave up 9 bases, with 19 bases separating them. The CDR3 is CASNQVQGSASPLHF. Written as DNA, the CDR3 is TGTGCCAGCAACCAAGTACAGGGCTCGGCTTCACCCCTCCACTTT.

This sequence joins TRBV9 and TRBJ2-7, with no clear D. CDR3 length equals 14 residues. In germline, CDR1 is SGDLS, CDR2 YYNGEE. Trimming removed 3 bases from V and 2 bases from J, with 12 bases in between. CDR3 sequence reads: CASSALGRPYEQYF. For the CDR3, the DNA is TGTGCCAGCAGCGCTTTGGGCAGACCCTACGAGCAGTACTTC.

This clone appeared a single time. The V call is TRBV27, the J call TRBJ1-6; D not certain. CDR1 is MNHEY and CDR2 is SMNVEV in the germline V gene (reference sequence). The CDR3 is made up of 15 amino acids. V shed 3 bases and J shed 6 bases, with 12 bases lying between them. Written as DNA, the CDR3 is TGTGCCAGCAGTTTGGAGGGAAGAGGTAATTCACCCCTCCACTTT. Translating it yields CASSLEGRGNSPLHF.

In DNA form, the CDR3 reads TGTGCCAGCTCACCCCCGGGGGACGAGCAGTACTTC. Translated: CASSPPGDEQYF. The gene calls are TRBV18 and TRBJ2-7, with D perhaps TRBD2 (6 bases). Trimming left V 3 bases short and J 5 bases short, with 8 bases between. In germline, CDR1 is KGHSH, CDR2 LQKENI. The CDR3 consists of 12 residues.

In this sample, this clone turned up a few times. The rearrangement joins TRBV7-3 to TRBJ1-6; D gene unclear. Germline V gene data show CDR1 as SGHTA and CDR2 as FQGTGA. CDR3 length equals 12 residues. With 4 bases removed from V and 7 bases from J, the gap between germline ends came to 5 bases. CDR3 nucleotides: TGTGCCAGCAGCTCAGGAAATTCACCCCTCCACTTT. Residues: CASSSGNSPLHF.

J is TRBJ1-5 and V is TRBV19; D is uncertain. V lost 7 bases and J 5 bases, leaving 12 bases between the germline ends. CDR1 is LNHDA and CDR2 is SQIVND in the germline V gene (reference sequence). This CDR3 comprises 13 residues. In DNA, the CDR3 is TGTGCCAGTAACTCACGGAGGGATCAGCCCCAGCATTTT. Encoded protein: CASNSRRDQPQHF.

The chain uses TRBV14 and TRBJ1-1, with D tentatively TRBD1 (6 bases). V lost 4 bases and J lost 5, with 17 bases in between. The CDR3 length is 15 residues. Per the germline V gene, CDR1 is SGHDN and CDR2 is FVKESK. The CDR3 nucleotides read TGTGCCAGCAGCCTGCACGCCACAGGGTGGACTGAAGCTTTCTTT. Protein sequence: CASSLHATGWTEAFF.

The gene calls are TRBV6-6 and TRBJ2-1; the match to TRBD2 covers 7 bases. Germline V lookup: CDR1 MNHNY, CDR2 SVGAGI (reference sequence). This CDR3 has 14 amino acids. The ends lost 5 bases at V and 7 bases at J; junction bases unmatched: 8. CDR3 bases: TGTGCCAGCAGTCCAGCGGGGTCTGGGAATGAGCAGTTCTTC. This translates into CASSPAGSGNEQFF.

V usage is TRBV6-1 and J usage is TRBJ1-5, with 7 positions matching TRBD1. This CDR3 is 15 amino acids long. After removal of 4 bases from V and 3 bases from J, the junction contained 6 bases not matched to a gene. Germline loops: CDR1 MNHNS, CDR2 SASEGT. DNA of the CDR3: TGTGCCAGCAGTGCAATGGGACAGATCAATCAGCCCCAGCATTTT. Protein product: CASSAMGQINQPQHF.

This sequence joins TRBV5-6 and TRBJ1-3, with 7 bases matching TRBD1. Germline trimming cut 1 base from V and 2 bases from J; bases unmatched to any gene: 0. This CDR3 has 14 amino acids. Germline values: CDR1 SGHDT, CDR2 YYEEEE. The CDR3 region is CASSLQGAGNTIYF. CDR3 in DNA: TGTGCCAGCAGCTTGCAGGGGGCTGGAAACACCATATATTTT. Using reference TRBV5-6 and TRBJ1-3 for the parts outside the CDR3, the full variable domain is DAGVTQSPTHLIKTRGQQVTLRCSPKSGHDTVSWYQQALGQGPQFIFQYYEEEERQRGNFPDRFSGHQFPNYSSELNVNALLLGDSALYLCASSLQGAGNTIYFGEGSWLTVV.

This rearrangement joins TRBV4-1 to TRBJ2-3; 8 bases are a match to TRBD2. The V gene's germline CDR1 is MGHRA and CDR2 YSYEKL. CDR3 length equals 14 residues. V dropped 4 bases and J dropped 4; count of bases not matched to a gene: 4. CDR3 in amino acids: CASSLTSGADTQYF. The CDR3 DNA is TGCGCCAGCAGCCTCACTAGCGGAGCAGATACGCAGTATTTT.

This clone was seen once. CDR3 in DNA: TGTGCCAGCAGCTTAACTTACTCGGAGGACACTGAAGCTTTCTTT. Translated: CASSLTYSEDTEAFF. The chain has TRBV7-3 and TRBJ1-1; no firm D call. This CDR3 spans 15 amino acids. Germline V gene lookup returns CDR1 SGHTA and CDR2 FQGTGA. Trimming stripped 0 bases from V and 3 bases from J, with 11 bases between.

The chain combines TRBV7-9 with TRBJ2-5, with TRBD1 as a possible D gene (6 bases). Germline values: CDR1 SEHNR, CDR2 FQNEAQ (reference sequence). CDR3 length: 15 amino acids. The germline V and J ends were trimmed by 2 bases and 10 bases, with 20 bases remaining between them. CDR3: CASSLRPPGEGDQYF. CDR3 in DNA: TGTGCCAGCAGCTTACGGCCCCCAGGGGAAGGAGACCAGTACTTC.

In its sample, this clone was seen once. The J gene is TRBJ1-5, the V gene TRBV6-6, with 12 bases aligning to TRBD1. The V and J ends lost 6 bases and 6 bases, in that order; junction bases with no gene match: 6. The CDR3 covers 15 residues. Germline lookup yields CDR1 MNHNY and CDR2 SVGAGI (reference sequence). CDR3 protein: CASRTGTGGSQPQHF. In DNA, the CDR3 is TGTGCCAGCAGAACCGGGACAGGGGGCAGTCAGCCCCAGCATTTT.